Each of the 12 T cell receptor beta chains below was sequenced from the same sample in a study of T cells in Graves' hyperthyroidism and ophthalmopathy. RNA transcripts were the template for amplifying TCR beta CDR3 regions. HTBI primers were used for first-round RT-PCR of the TCR CDR3. Each CDR3 protein is one row after TCRdb ran MiXCR on the multiplex PCR reads. This sample has over 250,000 distinct CDR3 sequences, with 22% found just once. Sequencing was performed on blood. Source of these receptors: a man aged 30 to 45 with Graves' ophthalmopathy.

The CDR3 sequence: CASSISAGGSYEQYF. The CDR3 nucleotides read TGTGCCAGTAGTATTTCGGCAGGGGGCTCGTACGAGCAGTACTTC. This rearrangement joins TRBV19 to TRBJ2-7; 8 positions agree with TRBD1. Trimming took 3 bases from V and 4 from J; bases not matched to a gene: 8. CDR1 is LNHDA and CDR2 is SQIVND in the germline V gene (reference sequence). The CDR3 spans 15 residues. Together with reference TRBV19 and TRBJ2-7, the CDR3 gives the full variable domain: DGGITQSPKYLFRKEGQNVTLSCEQNLNHDAMYWYRQDPGQGLRLIYYSQIVNDFQKGDIAEGYSVSREKKESFPLTVTSAQKNPTAFYLCASSISAGGSYEQYFGPGTRLTVT.

With respect to this clonotype: This clone may be a read error of a much larger clone one base away. This chain joins TRBV3-1 and TRBJ2-1; D possibly corresponds to TRBD2 (5 bases). CDR1 is LGHDT and CDR2 is YNNKEL in the germline V gene (reference sequence). The CDR3 length is 17 residues. This chain's CDR3 is CASSQELTYGESNEQSF. CDR3 nucleotides: TGTGCCAGCAGCCAAGAGTTGACTTACGGGGAATCGAATGAGCAGTCCTTC.

This chain joins TRBV6-5 and TRBJ1-2; D gene unclear. From germline, CDR1 is MNHEY and CDR2 SVGAGI. The CDR3 is 14 residues long. V was shortened by 4 bases and J by 4 bases, with 13 bases between the two germline ends. The CDR3 sequence is CASSLRPALYGYTF. The CDR3 nucleotides are TGTGCCAGCAGTTTAAGGCCAGCTCTCTATGGCTACACCTTC.

CDR3 residues: CASSLSGQLNEKLFF. In nucleotides, the CDR3 is TGTGCCAGCAGTTTATCGGGACAGTTGAATGAAAAACTGTTTTTT. The genes are TRBV27 and TRBJ1-4; TRBD1 aligns across 7 bases. CDR1 MNHEY and CDR2 SMNVEV come from the germline V gene (reference sequence). The length of the CDR3 is 15 residues. V gave up 0 bases and J gave up 5 bases; unmatched junction bases: 3.

This clonotype appeared many times. The rearrangement joins TRBV7-9 to TRBJ2-7; D may be TRBD2 (6 bases). Germline CDR1 SEHNR, CDR2 FQNEAQ (reference sequence). The CDR3 is 15 amino acids. V was trimmed by 0 bases and J by 5 bases, leaving 14 bases between them. The CDR3 region has the DNA TGTGCCAGCAGCTTAGCTGGGGGGAGGCAGGACGAGCAGTACTTC. It specifies CASSLAGGRQDEQYF.

Notes on this clonotype: At one boundary the junction diverges from the germline segment, which might be a read error. J is TRBJ1-2 and V is TRBV4-1, with D possibly TRBD1 on 5 matching bases. Germline CDR1 MGHRA, CDR2 YSYEKL. The CDR3 has 16 amino acids. CDR3 DNA: TGTGCCAGCAGCCAAGTAGTAACGACAGCTAACTATGGCTACACCTTC. This sequence encodes CASSQVVTTANYGYTF.

This clonotype came up many times. This chain joins TRBV7-9 and TRBJ2-1; 12 nucleotides line up with TRBD2. The CDR3 length is 12 residues. With V trimmed by 7 bases and J by 9 bases, 1 base remained unmatched. From germline, CDR1 is SEHNR and CDR2 FQNEAQ (reference sequence). In DNA, the CDR3 is TGTGCCAGCACGGGACTAGCGGGTGAGCAGTTCTTC. Translating it yields CASTGLAGEQFF.

There are a few counts of this clonotype. The chain employs TRBV30 and TRBJ2-1, with 7 bases lining up with TRBD2. Trimming cost V 0 bases and J 8 bases; bases outside gene matches: 7. This CDR3 spans 14 amino acids. Germline V gene sequence: CDR1 GTSNPN, CDR2 SVGIG (reference sequence). The chain's CDR3 is CAWSVRSSGHEQFF. The DNA for the CDR3 is TGTGCCTGGAGTGTAAGGTCTAGCGGTCATGAGCAGTTCTTC.

This clonotype was seen many times. This rearrangement joins TRBV11-1 to TRBJ1-6, with 7 bases matching TRBD1. The CDR3 is 13 amino acids. Germline values: CDR1 SGHAT, CDR2 FQDESV (reference sequence). V lost 3 bases and J lost 16; bases outside the gene matches: 9. In DNA, the CDR3 is TGTGCCAGCAGCTTCGAAGACAGGGCGAGACTCCACTTT. This encodes CASSFEDRARLHF. The variable domain in full, with the rest retrieved from reference TRBV11-1 and TRBJ1-6, is EAEVAQSPRYKITEKSQAVAFWCDPISGHATLYWYRQILGQGPELLVQFQDESVVDDSQLPKDRFSAERLKGVDSTLKIQPAELGDSAMYLCASSFEDRARLHFGNGTRLTVT.

The chain carries TRBV7-3 and TRBJ2-1, with D perhaps TRBD2 (6 bases). Per the germline V gene, CDR1 is SGHTA and CDR2 is FQGTGA. The CDR3 sequence is 15 residues long. V was cut by 1 base and J by 0 bases, with 7 bases left in between. CDR3 sequence: CASSLNSGSYNEQFF. The CDR3 nucleotides read TGTGCCAGCAGCTTAAATAGCGGCTCCTACAATGAGCAGTTCTTC. Supplemented by reference TRBV7-3 and TRBJ2-1, the full variable domain reads GAGVSQTPSNKVTEKGKYVELRCDPISGHTALYWYRQSLGQGPEFLIYFQGTGAADDSGLPNDRFFAVRPEGSVSTLKIQRTERGDSAVYLCASSLNSGSYNEQFFGPGTRLTVL.

The chain couples TRBV2 to TRBJ2-1; either TRBD1 or TRBD2 may supply D (5 bases each). CDR3 length equals 12 residues. V gave up 8 bases and J gave up 9 bases, with 14 bases separating them. CDR1 is SNHLY, CDR2 FYNNEI, per germline. Here the CDR3 DNA reads TGTGCCAGCTGTGGGGGTGGTACTGAGCAGTTCTTC. Translation: CASCGGGTEQFF.

This clonotype was seen a handful of times. This chain links TRBV12-3 or TRBV12-4 with TRBJ2-1; the match to TRBD2 covers 11 bases. The CDR3 length is 15 residues. With V trimmed by 7 bases and J by 2 bases, 4 bases remained unmatched. CDR3 region: CASTELAGAYNEQFF. The CDR3 nucleotides are TGTGCCAGCACTGAACTAGCGGGAGCCTACAATGAGCAGTTCTTC.